Listed below are T cell receptor beta chains from one sample, sequenced in a study of cytomegalovirus exposure and HLA in healthy donors. Sequencing was performed with immunoSEQ multiplex PCR; in TCRdb, only in-frame clones are kept and a portion is missing. The data contain about 190,000 clones, 79% of them singletons. The sample taken for sequencing was PBMCs. The source of these receptors is a woman aged 50 to 60 in good health and CMV-seronegative. CDR3s include the opening cysteine and the closing phenylalanine or tryptophan. D genes are given only for firm matches. Size values are once, few and many counts, or a class for expanded clones, and some rows have none.

D gene,clone size,V gene,J gene,CDR3 length,CDR3 protein,CDR3 DNA
.,.,TRBV18,TRBJ1-1,16,CASSPPSSGRNTEAFF,TGTGCCAGCTCACCACCCTCCTCAGGGCGCAACACTGAAGCTTTCTTT
TRBD2,.,TRBV28,TRBJ2-5,15,CASSYPRGGLETQYF,TGTGCCAGCAGTTACCCCCGCGGGGGGCTAGAGACCCAGTACTTC
TRBD1,.,TRBV6-5,TRBJ1-2,14,CASIRTGQTGGYTF,TGTGCCAGCATTAGGACAGGACAGACGGGGGGCTACACCTTC
.,.,TRBV7-2,TRBJ2-1,14,CASSPHRVGNEQFF,TGTGCCAGCAGCCCACACAGGGTTGGAAATGAGCAGTTCTTC
.,.,TRBV4-2,TRBJ2-7,17,CASSQDPREAVPYEQYF,TGTGCCAGCAGCCAAGACCCCAGGGAAGCCGTTCCCTACGAGCAGTACTTC
.,.,TRBV25-1,TRBJ1-2,15,CASSDRDGLRGGYTF,TGTGCCAGCAGTGACCGGGACGGATTGAGGGGGGGCTACACCTTC
.,.,TRBV7-9,TRBJ1-2,12,CAIRSANYGYTF,TGTGCCATCCGGTCGGCTAACTATGGCTACACCTTC
TRBD2,.,TRBV28,TRBJ2-7,13,CASTSGGRYEQYF,TGTGCCAGTACTAGCGGGGGACGATACGAGCAGTACTTC
TRBD1,.,TRBV27,TRBJ1-6,15,CASSSGTVYNSPLHF,TGCGCCAGCAGTTCGGGGACAGTCTATAATTCACCCCTCCACTTT
TRBD1,.,TRBV27,TRBJ1-1,14,CASRDRVVNTEAFF,TGTGCCAGCAGAGACAGGGTGGTGAACACTGAAGCTTTCTTT
TRBD2,few,TRBV6-1,TRBJ2-7,11,CASSTSVEQYF,TGTGCCAGCAGTACTAGCGTCGAGCAGTACTTC
.,.,TRBV28,TRBJ1-2,11,CASSDLPGYTF,TGTGCCAGCAGTGATCTACCGGGCTACACCTTC
TRBD1,.,TRBV7-9,TRBJ1-4,16,CASSSEGTATNEKLFF,TGTGCCAGCAGCTCGGAAGGGACAGCAACTAATGAAAAACTGTTTTTT
.,.,TRBV7-9,TRBJ2-5,12,CASSAPMETQYF,TGTGCCAGCAGCGCCCCTATGGAGACCCAGTACTTC
.,.,TRBV12-2,TRBJ2-7,12,CASRLAEGGQYF,TGTGCAAGTCGCTTAGCTGAGGGTGGGCAGTACTTC
.,.,TRBV5-4,TRBJ1-1,15,CASRPASTGNTEAFF,TGTGCCAGCAGACCGGCCTCGACAGGGAACACTGAAGCTTTCTTT
.,.,TRBV5-6,TRBJ2-5,12,CASSLLSGSQYF,TGTGCCAGCAGCTTGTTGAGCGGGTCACAGTACTTC
.,.,TRBV2,TRBJ2-3,14,CASNQHGGTDTQYF,TGTGCCAGCAACCAACACGGGGGCACAGATACGCAGTATTTT
TRBD1,.,TRBV6-1,TRBJ1-5,14,CASTRDRGLQPQHF,TGTGCCAGCACCCGGGACAGGGGGCTTCAGCCCCAGCATTTT
.,.,TRBV7-6,TRBJ2-2,15,CASSLGSSGTGELFF,TGTGCCAGCAGCTTAGGCTCTTCCGGCACCGGGGAGCTGTTTTTT
TRBD1,.,TRBV18,TRBJ2-7,14,CASSPGTGFYEQYF,TGTGCCAGCTCACCGGGGACAGGGTTCTACGAGCAGTACTTC
.,.,TRBV5-6,TRBJ1-3,16,CASSFGEVNSGNTIYF,TGTGCCAGCAGCTTCGGTGAGGTGAACTCTGGAAACACCATATATTTT
TRBD1,.,TRBV11-1,TRBJ1-1,15,CASSLDRGGNTEAFF,TGTGCCAGCAGCCTTGACAGGGGCGGGAACACTGAAGCTTTCTTT
TRBD1,few,TRBV6-6,TRBJ1-3,15,CASSYRTGPGNTIYF,TGTGCCAGCAGTTACCGGACAGGGCCTGGAAACACCATATATTTT
.,.,TRBV11-1,TRBJ2-2,16,CASRRGGTGSTGELFF,TGTGCCAGCAGACGGGGGGGGACAGGGTCCACCGGGGAGCTGTTTTTT
.,once,TRBV10-3,TRBJ1-2,14,CAISEFQGYYGYTF,TGTGCCATCAGTGAATTTCAGGGGTACTATGGCTACACCTTC
TRBD2,.,TRBV5-1,TRBJ2-3,16,CASSLVPSGGTDTQYF,TGCGCCAGCAGCTTGGTTCCTAGCGGGGGCACAGATACGCAGTATTTT
TRBD1,.,TRBV5-5,TRBJ2-3,15,CASSPTTGPTDTQYF,TGTGCCAGCAGCCCCACGACAGGGCCCACAGATACGCAGTATTTT
.,once,TRBV7-8,TRBJ2-7,14,CASTPERLSYEQYF,TGTGCCAGCACCCCGGAGAGGCTCTCCTACGAGCAGTACTTC
.,.,TRBV7-9,TRBJ1-1,15,CASSFTQARNTEAFF,TGTGCCAGCAGCTTTACACAGGCAAGGAACACTGAAGCTTTCTTT
.,.,TRBV18,TRBJ2-2,15,CASSRESVSTGELFF,TGTGCCAGCTCCCGGGAAAGTGTGAGCACCGGGGAGCTGTTTTTT
.,.,TRBV28,TRBJ1-2,15,CASSLMLTDPSGYTF,TGTGCCAGCAGTTTAATGTTGACAGACCCTAGTGGCTACACCTTC
.,.,TRBV9,TRBJ2-7,15,CASSVGAGMTYEQYF,TGTGCCAGCAGCGTAGGAGCAGGGATGACCTACGAGCAGTACTTC
.,.,TRBV7-2,TRBJ1-2,12,CASSSSTYGYTF,TGTGCCAGCAGCTCCTCTACCTATGGCTACACCTTC
.,.,TRBV5-3,TRBJ1-1,13,CARSSGLDTEAFF,TGTGCCAGAAGCTCAGGGTTGGACACTGAAGCTTTCTTT
.,.,TRBV4-1,TRBJ1-2,16,CASSQGGRTDNYGYTF,TGCGCCAGCAGCCAAGGGGGTAGGACAGATAACTATGGCTACACCTTC
.,.,TRBV16,TRBJ1-2,15,CASSQSLWTADGYTF,TGTGCCAGCAGCCAATCGTTGTGGACAGCTGATGGCTACACCTTC
TRBD2,.,TRBV4-3,TRBJ2-5,15,CASSQGGAGAETQYF,TGCGCCAGCAGCCAAGGAGGTGCGGGAGCAGAGACCCAGTACTTC
.,.,TRBV4-1,TRBJ2-5,17,CASSQDLGLSRGETQYF,TGCGCCAGCAGCCAAGATCTCGGTTTATCTCGGGGGGAGACCCAGTACTTC
.,.,TRBV9,TRBJ1-2,14,CASSVETGSYGYTF,TGTGCCAGCAGCGTCGAGACAGGCTCTTATGGCTACACCTTC
TRBD2,.,TRBV28,TRBJ2-4,14,CASSRTSGTGIQYF,TGTGCCAGCAGTAGGACTAGCGGGACGGGCATTCAGTACTTC
TRBD1,.,TRBV5-1,TRBJ2-7,13,CASSNRDRDEQYF,TGCGCCAGCAGCAACCGGGACAGAGACGAGCAGTACTTC
.,once,TRBV2,TRBJ2-7,12,CASSEGRYEQYF,TGTGCCAGCAGTGAAGGGCGGTACGAGCAGTACTTC
.,.,TRBV18,TRBJ2-2,14,CASSPSENTGELFF,TGTGCCAGCTCACCAAGCGAAAACACCGGGGAGCTGTTTTTT
.,.,TRBV6-5,TRBJ1-5,15,CASSYSRWGGQPQHF,TGTGCCAGCAGTTACTCGAGGTGGGGGGGTCAGCCCCAGCATTTT
TRBD1,.,TRBV6-1,TRBJ2-6,16,CASSVDRGAGANVLTF,TGTGCCAGCAGTGTTGACAGGGGGGCGGGGGCCAACGTCCTGACTTTC
.,.,TRBV7-9,TRBJ1-1,11,CASSLGGEAFF,TGTGCCAGCAGCTTAGGAGGGGAAGCTTTCTTT
TRBD2,.,TRBV4-1,TRBJ2-1,15,CASSQDSGAGNEQFF,TGCGCCAGCAGCCAAGATAGCGGAGCGGGGAATGAGCAGTTCTTC
TRBD1,.,TRBV7-9,TRBJ2-2,16,CASSQTTGSNTGELFF,TGTGCCAGCAGCCAGACGACAGGGTCAAACACCGGGGAGCTGTTTTTT
TRBD2,.,TRBV5-1,TRBJ2-3,19,CASSLAGPGTSGVTDTQYF,TGCGCCAGCAGCTTGGCCGGACCCGGGACTAGCGGGGTCACAGATACGCAGTATTTT
.,.,TRBV30,TRBJ1-2,15,CAWNRGTMGNYGYTF,TGTGCCTGGAACCGTGGGACAATGGGTAACTATGGCTACACCTTC
TRBD1,.,TRBV6-5,TRBJ2-7,15,CASRPRTGDGYEQYF,TGTGCCAGCAGACCCCGGACAGGGGATGGATACGAGCAGTACTTC
TRBD2,.,TRBV28,TRBJ2-7,14,CASSTSGARYEQYF,TGTGCCAGCAGTACCAGCGGGGCGAGGTACGAGCAGTACTTC
TRBD1,.,TRBV14,TRBJ2-7,14,CASSARQGSYEQYF,TGTGCCAGCAGCGCCCGACAGGGATCCTACGAGCAGTACTTC
TRBD1,.,TRBV16,TRBJ1-5,15,CASSHEGTGDQPQHF,TGTGCCAGCAGCCATGAGGGGACAGGAGATCAGCCCCAGCATTTT
TRBD2,.,TRBV5-1,TRBJ2-1,18,CASSLGATSGSSYNEQFF,TGCGCCAGCAGCTTGGGGGCAACTAGCGGGAGCTCCTACAATGAGCAGTTCTTC
TRBD1,.,TRBV5-4,TRBJ1-2,15,CASSKDRGQNYGYTF,TGTGCCAGCAGCAAGGACAGGGGGCAAAACTATGGCTACACCTTC